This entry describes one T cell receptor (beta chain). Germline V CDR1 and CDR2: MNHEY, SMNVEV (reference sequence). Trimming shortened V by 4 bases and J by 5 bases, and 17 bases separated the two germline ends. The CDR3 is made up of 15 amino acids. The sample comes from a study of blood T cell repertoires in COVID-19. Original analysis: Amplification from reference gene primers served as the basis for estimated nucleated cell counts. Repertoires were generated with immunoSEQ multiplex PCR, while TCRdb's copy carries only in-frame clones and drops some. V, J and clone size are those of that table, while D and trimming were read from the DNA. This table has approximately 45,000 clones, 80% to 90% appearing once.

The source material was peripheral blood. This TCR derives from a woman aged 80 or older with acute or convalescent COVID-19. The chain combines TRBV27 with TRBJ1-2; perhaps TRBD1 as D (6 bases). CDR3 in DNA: TGTGCCAGCAGTTCAACACTCACAGGGTTGTATGGCTACACCTTC. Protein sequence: CASSSTLTGLYGYTF.